This TCR beta chain was documented in a study of shared clonotypes between healthy human individuals. Only in-frame clones appear in the TCRdb table, and some are missing; sequencing was by immunoSEQ multiplex PCR. In the table there are about 2.3 million clones, just under 95% of which are singletons. As concerns this clone: This specimen includes other DNA sequences encoding the same CDR3.

CDR3 size: 14 residues. Germline assignment: CDR1 SGHNT and CDR2 YYREEE (reference sequence). The V and J ends lost 0 bases and 4 bases, in that order; junction bases with no gene match: 3. Healthy HIV-negative adults with no recent acute infections or vaccinations were recruited as donors. Adults of Caucasian background living in Nashville, Tennessee made up all donors. The sequence was obtained from a man younger than 30 in good health. Some clones in this sample may be carry-over from other donors' samples. Sequencing was carried out using naive CD4+ T cells from PBMCs. Subset described: CD45RA+ positively selected. This chain links TRBV5-4 with TRBJ1-2; 7 nucleotides agree with TRBD1. Here the CDR3 reads CASSLGGQSYGYTF. CDR3 DNA sequence: TGTGCCAGCAGCTTGGGGGGACAGAGCTATGGCTACACCTTC.